This T cell receptor beta chain was sequenced for a study of OX40 agonist ivuxolimab in advanced cancers. At the level of the study: Patient treatment consisted of intravenous ivuxolimab administration every 2 weeks at 0.01 to 10 mg/kg. Partial responses were achieved by three patients, of whom one had hepatocellular carcinoma and two had cutaneous melanoma.

The CDR3 is 15 residues long. The V end was cut by 1 base, the J end by 0 bases, with 9 bases between. Germline V gene data show CDR1 as SGHAT and CDR2 as FQNNGV. The method was immunoSEQ multiplex PCR; TCRdb's version includes in-frame clones alone and lacks a portion of them. The sample has more than 65,000 clones; around 93% are singletons. With regard to this clone: Its antigen is as yet unknown.

Findings and caveats of the study: Among the nonresponders, some also had low normalized T-cell clonal expansion.

This sequence joins TRBV11-2 and TRBJ1-2; D is perhaps TRBD1 (6 bases). Specimen: CD4+ or CD8+ T cells sorted from blood, collected in a trial of the OX40 agonist ivuxolimab. This clonotype originated in an adult with an advanced solid tumor such as melanoma, head and neck, liver or kidney cancer. This CDR3 reads CASSLGTASNYGYTF. The CDR3 DNA reads as TGTGCCAGCAGCTTAGGGACAGCATCTAACTATGGCTACACCTTC.